This TCR beta chain was captured in a study of blood T cell repertoires in COVID-19 (dated by TCRdb to 2018 to 2020). Context from the whole study: Samples covering the acute and convalescent phases of COVID-19 were provided by collaborators in the United States, Italy and Spain. The repertoires were released in a freely available public database intended as a resource for research on the immune response to SARS-CoV-2. The material from the prospective study consisted of cDNA or gDNA derived from T cells, B-cell-depleted T cells, or PBMCs. Samples were obtained from the ongoing ImmuneRACE study (first 160 participants) and from 950 to 1,500 subjects provided by 6 global collaborators. Subjects who had been exposed to COVID-19, were actively infected with it, or had recovered from it provided the deeply sampled blood TCRbeta repertoires that made up the dataset. Where available, HLA class I and class II types were obtained from metadata supplied by the sample provider rather than from assay-based typing. Nearly every sample came with metadata listing a de-identified subject ID, COVID-19 status, age in years and sex.

TCRbeta CDR3 regions were amplified from genomic DNA by means of the immunoSEQ Assay, a bias-controlled multiplex PCR. Per the authors' processing: Within the assay, amplification of reference gene primers was used to estimate how many nucleated cells each sample contained. To quantify the absolute abundance of each unique TCRbeta CDR3 rearrangement, sequence reads were collapsed and filtered. For each sample, productive Simpson clonality was calculated as the square root of Simpson's diversity index over productive rearrangements. This is the immuneACCESS table as TCRdb keeps it, with only in-frame sequences that have V and J called. A part of the clones is gone; compared with another copy, unresolved V genes explain less than half, and the rest is unexplained. From that table come the V and J calls and clone size; the DNA was used to work out D and trimming. In all, the sample holds about 83,000 clones, and 86% of those were seen once. The top ten hold roughly 8% of the sample.

Looking up the germline V gene (reference sequence) yields CDR1 SEHNR and CDR2 FQNEAQ. From V the trimming removes 4 bases and from J it removes 0 bases, while the gene matches leave 9 bases of the junction unaccounted for. Reading from cysteine to phenylalanine, the CDR3 counts 16 amino acids. The only DNA kept is the CDR3, 48 bases in frame from the first base. The paper's findings and limits, for the study overall: The amount of clinical and demographic metadata varied by source and participant and was provided uncurated.

The collaborating institutions used their own protocols to collect whole blood in K2EDTA tubes. For TCRbeta analysis, collaborator samples were shipped as frozen whole blood, as isolated PBMCs, or as DNA extracted from either sample type. This clone was detected a few times. Which antigen it targets is not known. Per-base qualities were not stored, and no clone one base away is much larger. The origin of this receptor is a man aged 50-60 years with active COVID-19. Specimen: peripheral blood. Here the chain combines TRBV7-9 and TRBJ2-7, and 7 junctional nucleotides match TRBD2. The DNA sequence is given as TGTGCCAGCAGCTCGCCGACTAGCCGTCGCTCCTACGAGCAGTACTTC. Translation gives CASSSPTSRRSYEQYF.